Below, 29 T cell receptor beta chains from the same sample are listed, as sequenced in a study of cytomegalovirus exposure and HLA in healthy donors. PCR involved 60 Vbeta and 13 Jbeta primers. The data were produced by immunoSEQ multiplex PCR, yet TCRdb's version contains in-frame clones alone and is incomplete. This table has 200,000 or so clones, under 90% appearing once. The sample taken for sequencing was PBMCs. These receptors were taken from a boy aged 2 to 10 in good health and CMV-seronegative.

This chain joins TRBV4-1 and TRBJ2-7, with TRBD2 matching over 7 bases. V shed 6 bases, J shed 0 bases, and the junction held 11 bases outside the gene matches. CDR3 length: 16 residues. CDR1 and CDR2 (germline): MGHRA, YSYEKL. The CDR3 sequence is CASSPASGVSSYEQYF. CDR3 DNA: TGCGCCAGCAGTCCAGCCAGCGGGGTTAGCTCCTACGAGCAGTACTTC.

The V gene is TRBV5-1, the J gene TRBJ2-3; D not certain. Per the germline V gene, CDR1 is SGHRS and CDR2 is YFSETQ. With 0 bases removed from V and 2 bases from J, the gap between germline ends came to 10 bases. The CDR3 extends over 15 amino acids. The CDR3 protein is CASSLESVDTDTQYF. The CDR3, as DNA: TGCGCCAGCAGCTTGGAGTCTGTAGACACAGATACGCAGTATTTT.

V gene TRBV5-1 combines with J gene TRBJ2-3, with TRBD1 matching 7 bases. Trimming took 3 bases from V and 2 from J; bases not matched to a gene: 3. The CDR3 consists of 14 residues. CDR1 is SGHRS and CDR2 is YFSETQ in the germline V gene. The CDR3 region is CASSSGTDTDTQYF. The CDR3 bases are TGCGCCAGCAGCTCAGGGACAGACACAGATACGCAGTATTTT.

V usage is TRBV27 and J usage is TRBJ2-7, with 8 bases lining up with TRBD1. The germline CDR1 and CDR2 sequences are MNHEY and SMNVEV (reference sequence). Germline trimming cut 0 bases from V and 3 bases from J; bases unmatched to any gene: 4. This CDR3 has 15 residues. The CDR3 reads CASSLSPTGGYEQYF. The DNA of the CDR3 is TGTGCCAGCAGTTTATCCCCAACAGGGGGCTACGAGCAGTACTTC.

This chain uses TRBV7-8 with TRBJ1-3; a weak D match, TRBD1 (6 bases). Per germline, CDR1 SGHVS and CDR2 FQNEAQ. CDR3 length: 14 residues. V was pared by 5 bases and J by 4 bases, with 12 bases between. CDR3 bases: TGTGCCAGCAGCCCAGGGGAGTCGGGAAACACCATATATTTT. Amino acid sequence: CASSPGESGNTIYF.

CDR3 sequence (DNA): TGTGCCAGCAGTGGTGACAGCAGTATCTATGGCTACACCTTC. Amino acids: CASSGDSSIYGYTF. The rearrangement uses TRBV2 and TRBJ1-2, with D tentatively TRBD1 (5 bases). With 4 bases removed from V and 4 bases from J, the gap between germline ends came to 13 bases. The germline V gene encodes CDR1 SNHLY and CDR2 FYNNEI. This CDR3 contains 14 residues.

Here the CDR3 DNA reads TGTGCCAGCAGCCAAGTAACAGGGCCCACAGATACGCAGTATTTT. It specifies CASSQVTGPTDTQYF. The chain links TRBV4-2 to TRBJ2-3; tentative D call: TRBD1 (6 bases). The CDR3 runs 15 residues. V was pared by 1 base and J by 2 bases, with 10 bases between. Germline CDR1 LGHNA, CDR2 YNFKEQ.

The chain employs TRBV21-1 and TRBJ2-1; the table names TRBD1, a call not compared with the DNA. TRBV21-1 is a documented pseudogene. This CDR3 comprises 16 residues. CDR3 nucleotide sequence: TGTGCCAGCAGCAAAGACAGGGGCCCAGGAAACAATGAGCAGTTCTTC. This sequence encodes CASSKDRGPGNNEQFF.

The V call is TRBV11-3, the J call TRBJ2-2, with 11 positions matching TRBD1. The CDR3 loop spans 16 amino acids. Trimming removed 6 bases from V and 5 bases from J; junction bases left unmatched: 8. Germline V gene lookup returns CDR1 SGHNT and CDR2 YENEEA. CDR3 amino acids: CASSDGTGGWTGELFF. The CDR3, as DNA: TGTGCCAGCAGTGACGGGACAGGGGGTTGGACCGGGGAGCTGTTTTTT. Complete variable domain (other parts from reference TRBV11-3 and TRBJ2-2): EAGVVQSPRYKIIEKKQPVAFWCNPISGHNTLYWYLQNLGQGPELLIRYENEEAVDDSQLPKDRFSAERLKGVDSTLKIQPAELGDSAVYLCASSDGTGGWTGELFFGEGSRLTVL.

In DNA, the CDR3 is TGTGCCAGCAGCTTCAGGGGTCCCACTGAAGCTTTCTTT. As protein: CASSFRGPTEAFF. The genes are TRBV11-2 and TRBJ1-1, with a possible D match to TRBD1 (6 bases). Germline V CDR1 and CDR2: SGHAT, FQNNGV. V was cut by 3 bases and J by 4 bases, with 9 bases left in between. This CDR3 is 13 amino acids long.

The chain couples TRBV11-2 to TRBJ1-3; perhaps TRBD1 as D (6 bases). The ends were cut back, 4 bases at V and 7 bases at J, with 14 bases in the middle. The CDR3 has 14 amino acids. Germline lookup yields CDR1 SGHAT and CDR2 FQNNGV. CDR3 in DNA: TGTGCCAGCAGCTCACTCAGGGGTACGAACACCATATATTTT. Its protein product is CASSSLRGTNTIYF.

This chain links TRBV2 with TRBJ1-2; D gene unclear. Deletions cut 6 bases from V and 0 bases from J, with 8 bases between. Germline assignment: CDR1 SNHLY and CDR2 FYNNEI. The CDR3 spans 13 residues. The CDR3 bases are TGTGCCAGCAGACTATATTCTAACTATGGCTACACCTTC. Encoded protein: CASRLYSNYGYTF.

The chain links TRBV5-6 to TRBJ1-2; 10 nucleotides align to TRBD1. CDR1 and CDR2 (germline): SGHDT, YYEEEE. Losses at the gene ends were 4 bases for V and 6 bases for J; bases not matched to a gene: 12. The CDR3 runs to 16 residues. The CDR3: CASSTDRGRSSDGYTF. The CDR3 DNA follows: TGTGCCAGCAGCACCGACAGGGGGCGATCCTCGGATGGCTACACCTTC.

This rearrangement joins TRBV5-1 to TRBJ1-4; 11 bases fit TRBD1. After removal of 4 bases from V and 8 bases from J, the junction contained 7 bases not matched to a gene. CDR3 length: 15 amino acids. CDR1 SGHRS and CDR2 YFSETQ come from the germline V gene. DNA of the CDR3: TGCGCCAGCAGCCGATCCGGGACAGGGGGAGAAAAACTGTTTTTT. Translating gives CASSRSGTGGEKLFF.

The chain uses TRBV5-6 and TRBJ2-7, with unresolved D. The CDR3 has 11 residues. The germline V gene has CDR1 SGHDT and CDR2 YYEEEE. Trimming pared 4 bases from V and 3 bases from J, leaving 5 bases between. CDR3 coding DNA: TGTGCCAGCAGCCTAAACTACGAGCAGTACTTC. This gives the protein CASSLNYEQYF.

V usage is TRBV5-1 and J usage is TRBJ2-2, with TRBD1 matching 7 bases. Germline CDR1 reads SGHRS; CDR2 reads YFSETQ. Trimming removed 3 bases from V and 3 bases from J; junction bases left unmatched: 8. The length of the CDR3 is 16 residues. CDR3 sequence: CASSSAGTDHTGELFF. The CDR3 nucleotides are TGCGCCAGCAGCTCCGCCGGGACAGATCACACCGGGGAGCTGTTTTTT.

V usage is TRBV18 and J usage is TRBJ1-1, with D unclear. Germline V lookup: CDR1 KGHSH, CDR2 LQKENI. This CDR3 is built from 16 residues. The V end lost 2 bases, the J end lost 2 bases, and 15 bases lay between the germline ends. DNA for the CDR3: TGTGCCAGCTCACCATCGCTGGGGAGGAAAAACACTGAAGCTTTCTTT. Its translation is CASSPSLGRKNTEAFF.

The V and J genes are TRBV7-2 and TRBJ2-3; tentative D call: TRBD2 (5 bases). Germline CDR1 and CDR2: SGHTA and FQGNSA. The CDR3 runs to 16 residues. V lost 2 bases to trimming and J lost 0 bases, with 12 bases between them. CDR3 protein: CASSLLPGSSTDTQYF. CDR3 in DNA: TGTGCCAGCAGCTTATTACCGGGGTCGAGCACAGATACGCAGTATTTT.

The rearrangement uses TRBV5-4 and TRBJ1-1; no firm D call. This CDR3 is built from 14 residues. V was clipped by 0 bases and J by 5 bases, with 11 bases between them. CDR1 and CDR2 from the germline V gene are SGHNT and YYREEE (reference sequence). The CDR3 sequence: CASSLARRETEAFF. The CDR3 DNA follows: TGTGCCAGCAGCTTGGCCAGAAGGGAGACTGAAGCTTTCTTT.

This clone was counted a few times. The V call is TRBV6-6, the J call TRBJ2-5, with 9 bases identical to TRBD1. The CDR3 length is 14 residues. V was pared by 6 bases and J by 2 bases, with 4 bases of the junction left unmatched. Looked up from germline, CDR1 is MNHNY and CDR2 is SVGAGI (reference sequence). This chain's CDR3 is CASRDRGLQETQYF. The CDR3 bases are TGTGCCAGCAGGGACAGGGGACTTCAAGAGACCCAGTACTTC.

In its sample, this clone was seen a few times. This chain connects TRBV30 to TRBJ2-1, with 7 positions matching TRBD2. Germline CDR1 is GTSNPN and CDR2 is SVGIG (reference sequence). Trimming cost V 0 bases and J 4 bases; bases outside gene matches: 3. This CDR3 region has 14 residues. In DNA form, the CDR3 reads TGTGCCTGGAGTGTACCTAGCGGATACAATGAGCAGTTCTTC. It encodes CAWSVPSGYNEQFF.

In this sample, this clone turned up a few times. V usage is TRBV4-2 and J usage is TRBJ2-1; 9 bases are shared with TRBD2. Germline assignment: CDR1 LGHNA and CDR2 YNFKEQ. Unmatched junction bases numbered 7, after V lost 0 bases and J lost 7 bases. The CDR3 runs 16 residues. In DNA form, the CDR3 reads TGTGCCAGCAGCCAAGATCGGGCGGGGGGGAGGAATGAGCAGTTCTTC. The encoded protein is CASSQDRAGGRNEQFF.

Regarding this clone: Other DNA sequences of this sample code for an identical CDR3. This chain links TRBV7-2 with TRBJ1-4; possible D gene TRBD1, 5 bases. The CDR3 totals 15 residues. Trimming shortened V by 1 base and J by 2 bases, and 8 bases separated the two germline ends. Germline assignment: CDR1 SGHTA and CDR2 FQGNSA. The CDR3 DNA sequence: TGTGCCAGCAGCTTAGTAAGGGGTACTAATGAAAAACTGTTTTTT. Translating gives CASSLVRGTNEKLFF.

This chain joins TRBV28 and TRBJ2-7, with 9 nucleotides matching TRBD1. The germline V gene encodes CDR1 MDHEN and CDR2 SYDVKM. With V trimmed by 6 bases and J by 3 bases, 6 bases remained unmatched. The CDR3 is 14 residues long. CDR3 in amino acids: CASSRTGASYEQYF. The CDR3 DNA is TGTGCCAGCAGCCGGACAGGGGCCAGCTACGAGCAGTACTTC.

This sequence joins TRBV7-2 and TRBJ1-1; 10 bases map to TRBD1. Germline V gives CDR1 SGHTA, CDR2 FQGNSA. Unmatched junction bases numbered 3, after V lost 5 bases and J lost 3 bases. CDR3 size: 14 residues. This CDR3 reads CASSRDRGHTEAFF. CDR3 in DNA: TGTGCCAGCAGCCGGGACAGGGGTCACACTGAAGCTTTCTTT. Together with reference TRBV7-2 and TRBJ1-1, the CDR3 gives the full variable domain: GAGVSQSPSNKVTEKGKDVELRCDPISGHTALYWYRQSLGQGLEFLIYFQGNSAPDKSGLPSDRFSAERTGGSVSTLTIQRTQQEDSAVYLCASSRDRGHTEAFFGQGTRLTVV.

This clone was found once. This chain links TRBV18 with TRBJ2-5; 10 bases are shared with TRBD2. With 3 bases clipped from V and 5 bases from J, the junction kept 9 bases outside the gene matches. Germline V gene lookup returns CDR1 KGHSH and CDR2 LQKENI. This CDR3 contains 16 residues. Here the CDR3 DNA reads TGTGCCAGCTCACCGCGGAGCGGGGGGGCCCGGGAGACCCAGTACTTC. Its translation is CASSPRSGGARETQYF. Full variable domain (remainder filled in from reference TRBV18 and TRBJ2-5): NAGVMQNPRHLVRRRGQEARLRCSPMKGHSHVYWYRQLPEEGLKFMVYLQKENIIDESGMPKERFSAEFPKEGPSILRIQQVVRGDSAAYFCASSPRSGGARETQYFGPGTRLLVL.

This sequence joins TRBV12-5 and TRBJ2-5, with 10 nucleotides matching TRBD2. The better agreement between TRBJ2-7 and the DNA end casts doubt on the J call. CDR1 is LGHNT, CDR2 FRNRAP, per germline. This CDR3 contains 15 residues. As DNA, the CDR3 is TGTGCTAGTGGTTTGGTAGCGGGGGGGTTGAACGAGCAGTACTTC. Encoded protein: CASGLVAGGLNEQYF.

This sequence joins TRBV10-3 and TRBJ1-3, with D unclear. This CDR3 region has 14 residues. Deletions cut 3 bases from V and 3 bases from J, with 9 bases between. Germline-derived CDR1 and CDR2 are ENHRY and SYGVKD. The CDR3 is CAISDRFSGNTIYF. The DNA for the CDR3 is TGTGCCATCAGTGACAGGTTCAGTGGAAACACCATATATTTT.

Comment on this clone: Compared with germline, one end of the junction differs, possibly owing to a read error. The CDR3 sequence is CASSLLVQEAQYF. CDR3 coding DNA: TGTGCCAGCAGCTTACTAGTCCAAGAGGCCCAGTACTTC. The J gene is TRBJ2-5, the V gene TRBV11-2; D is uncertain. Germline CDR1 is SGHAT and CDR2 is FQNNGV. The CDR3 has 13 residues.